These 5 T cell receptor beta chains were sequenced from one sample in a study of identical twins. TCRdb analysed the 5' RACE reads with MiXCR anew, one entry per CDR3 protein. Of about 720,000 distinct CDR3 sequences in the sample, about 18% are singletons; the top ten hold roughly 13%. These data were also filed under a second study, of T cells expressing NK-cell markers.

Sequencing was carried out using PBMCs. These receptors were taken from a woman under 30 in good health.

Many counts were recorded for this clonotype. The V and J genes are TRBV12-3 or TRBV12-4 and TRBJ1-5, with D maybe TRBD1 (5 bases). Trimming cost V 5 bases and J 11 bases, with 19 bases left between them. The length of the CDR3 is 14 residues. The CDR3 DNA sequence: TGTGCCAGCAGTGGACCGCCAGGGTTCCTTGCCCAGCATTTT. Its protein product is CASSGPPGFLAQHF.

This clonotype was seen only a few times. J is TRBJ2-7 and V is TRBV12-3 or TRBV12-4, with a possible D match to TRBD2 (5 bases). CDR3 length: 14 residues. V was shortened by 6 bases and J by 1 base, with 13 bases between the two germline ends. CDR3 nucleotide sequence: TGTGCCAGCAGACGTTCCGGGAAATCCTACGAGCAGTACTTC. Residues: CASRRSGKSYEQYF.

The gene calls are TRBV2 and TRBJ2-1; D gene ambiguous. Germline V gives CDR1 SNHLY, CDR2 FYNNEI. CDR3 length: 13 residues. V was shortened by 4 bases and J by 6 bases, with 10 bases between the two germline ends. Here the CDR3 DNA reads TGTGCCAGCAGTGCTCAAGTCGCCAATGAGCAGTTCTTC. This gives the protein CASSAQVANEQFF.

This clonotype was recorded at least ten times. The rearrangement uses TRBV12-3 or TRBV12-4 and TRBJ2-5; D remains unclear. CDR3 length: 13 amino acids. Deletions cut 3 bases from V and 3 bases from J, with 8 bases between. CDR3 amino acids: CASSFFLKETQYF. For the CDR3, the DNA is TGTGCCAGCAGTTTTTTCCTCAAAGAGACCCAGTACTTC.

This clonotype was seen a few times. The V gene is TRBV20-1, the J gene TRBJ2-5, with a possible D match to TRBD1 (6 bases). CDR1 is DFQATT, CDR2 SNEGSKA, per germline (reference sequence). This CDR3 comprises 14 residues. The V gene lost 5 bases and the J gene lost 2 bases, with 15 bases spanning the gap. The CDR3 here is CSAAPGQMQETQYF. In nucleotides, the CDR3 is TGCAGTGCTGCCCCCGGACAGATGCAAGAGACCCAGTACTTC.